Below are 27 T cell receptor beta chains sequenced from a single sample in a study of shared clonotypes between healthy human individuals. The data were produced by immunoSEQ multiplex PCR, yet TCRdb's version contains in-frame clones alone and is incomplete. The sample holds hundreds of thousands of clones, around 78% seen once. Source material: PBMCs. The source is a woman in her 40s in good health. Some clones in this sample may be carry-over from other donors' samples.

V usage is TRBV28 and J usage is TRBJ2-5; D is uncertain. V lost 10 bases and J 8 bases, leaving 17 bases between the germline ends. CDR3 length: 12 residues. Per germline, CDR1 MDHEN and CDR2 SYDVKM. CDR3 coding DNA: TGTGCCAATTCGGGCCCCGCCGGTACCCAGTACTTC. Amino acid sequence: CANSGPAGTQYF.

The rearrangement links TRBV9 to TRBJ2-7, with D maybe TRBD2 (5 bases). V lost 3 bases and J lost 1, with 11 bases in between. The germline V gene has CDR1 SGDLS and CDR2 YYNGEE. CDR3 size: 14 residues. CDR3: CASSETGRSYEQYF. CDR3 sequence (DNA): TGTGCCAGCAGCGAGACGGGAAGGTCCTACGAGCAGTACTTC. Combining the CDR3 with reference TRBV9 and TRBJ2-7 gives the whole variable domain DSGVTQTPKHLITATGQRVTLRCSPRSGDLSVYWYQQSLDQGLQFLIQYYNGEERAKGNILERFSAQQFPDLHSELNLSSLELGDSALYFCASSETGRSYEQYFGPGTRLTVT.

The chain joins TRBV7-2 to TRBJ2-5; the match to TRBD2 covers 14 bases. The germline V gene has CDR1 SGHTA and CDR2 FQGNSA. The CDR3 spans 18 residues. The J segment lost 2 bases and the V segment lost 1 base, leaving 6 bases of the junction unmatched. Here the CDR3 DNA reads TGTGCCAGCAGCTTAGTGGGGACTAGCGGGAGTGCACAAGAGACCCAGTACTTC. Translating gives CASSLVGTSGSAQETQYF. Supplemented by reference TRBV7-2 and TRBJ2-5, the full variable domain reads GAGVSQSPSNKVTEKGKDVELRCDPISGHTALYWYRQSLGQGLEFLIYFQGNSAPDKSGLPSDRFSAERTGGSVSTLTIQRTQQEDSAVYLCASSLVGTSGSAQETQYFGPGTRLLVL.

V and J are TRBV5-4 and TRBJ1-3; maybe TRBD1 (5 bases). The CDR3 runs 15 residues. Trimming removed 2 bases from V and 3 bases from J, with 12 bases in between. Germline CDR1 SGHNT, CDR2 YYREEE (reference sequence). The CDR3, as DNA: TGTGCCAGCAGCTTTCCGGGGGAGCGTGGAAACACCATATATTTT. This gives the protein CASSFPGERGNTIYF.

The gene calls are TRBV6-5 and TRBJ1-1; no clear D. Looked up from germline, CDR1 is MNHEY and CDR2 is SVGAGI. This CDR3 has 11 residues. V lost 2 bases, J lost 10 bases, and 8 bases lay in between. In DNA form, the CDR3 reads TGTGCCAGCAGTTACGGGGTGGGAGCTTTCTTT. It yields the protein CASSYGVGAFF.

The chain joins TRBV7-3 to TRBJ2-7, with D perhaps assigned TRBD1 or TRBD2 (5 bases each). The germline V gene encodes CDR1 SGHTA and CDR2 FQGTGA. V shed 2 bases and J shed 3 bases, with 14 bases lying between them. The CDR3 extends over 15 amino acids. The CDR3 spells CASSLEGIRSYEQYF. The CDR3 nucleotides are TGTGCCAGCAGCTTAGAGGGGATACGTAGCTACGAGCAGTACTTC.

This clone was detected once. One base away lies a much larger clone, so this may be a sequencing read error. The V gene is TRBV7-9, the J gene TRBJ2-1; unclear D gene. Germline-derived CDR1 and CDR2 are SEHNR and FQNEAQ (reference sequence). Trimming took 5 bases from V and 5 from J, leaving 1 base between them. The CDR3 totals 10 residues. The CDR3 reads CASSNNEQFF. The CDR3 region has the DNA TGTGCCAGCAGCAACAATGAGCAGTTCTTC.

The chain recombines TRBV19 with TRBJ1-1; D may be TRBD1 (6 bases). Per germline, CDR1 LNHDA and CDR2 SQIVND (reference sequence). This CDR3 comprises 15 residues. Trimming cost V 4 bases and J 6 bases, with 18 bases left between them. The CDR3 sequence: CASSTLWGKGAEAFF. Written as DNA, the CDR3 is TGTGCCAGTAGTACCTTATGGGGGAAGGGGGCTGAAGCTTTCTTT.

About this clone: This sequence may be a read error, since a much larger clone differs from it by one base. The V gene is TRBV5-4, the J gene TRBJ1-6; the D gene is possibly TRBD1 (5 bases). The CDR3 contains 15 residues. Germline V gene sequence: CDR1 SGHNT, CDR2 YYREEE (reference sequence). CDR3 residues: CASSRDPNYNSPHHF. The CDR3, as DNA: TGTGCCAGCAGCCGGGACCCTAACTATAATTCACCCCACCACTTT.

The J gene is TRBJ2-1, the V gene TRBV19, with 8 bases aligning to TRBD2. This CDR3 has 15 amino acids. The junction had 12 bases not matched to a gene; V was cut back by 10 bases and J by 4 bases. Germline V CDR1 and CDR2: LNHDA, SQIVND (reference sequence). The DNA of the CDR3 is TGTGCCACCTCGCCTCGGCTAGCGGGTTACAATGAGCAGTTCTTC. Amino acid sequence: CATSPRLAGYNEQFF.

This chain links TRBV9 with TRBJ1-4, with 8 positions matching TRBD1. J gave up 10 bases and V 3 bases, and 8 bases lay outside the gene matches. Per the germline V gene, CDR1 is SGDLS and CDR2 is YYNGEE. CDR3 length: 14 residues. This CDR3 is CASSGTGGFGKLFF. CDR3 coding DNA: TGTGCCAGCAGCGGAACAGGGGGTTTTGGAAAACTGTTTTTT.

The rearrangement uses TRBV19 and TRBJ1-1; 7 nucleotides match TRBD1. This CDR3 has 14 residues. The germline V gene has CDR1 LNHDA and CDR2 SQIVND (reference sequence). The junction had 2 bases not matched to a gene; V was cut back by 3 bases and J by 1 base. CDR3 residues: CASSINRGNTEAFF. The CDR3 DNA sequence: TGTGCCAGTAGTATCAACAGGGGGAACACTGAAGCTTTCTTT. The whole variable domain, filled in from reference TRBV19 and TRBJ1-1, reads DGGITQSPKYLFRKEGQNVTLSCEQNLNHDAMYWYRQDPGQGLRLIYYSQIVNDFQKGDIAEGYSVSREKKESFPLTVTSAQKNPTAFYLCASSINRGNTEAFFGQGTRLTVV.

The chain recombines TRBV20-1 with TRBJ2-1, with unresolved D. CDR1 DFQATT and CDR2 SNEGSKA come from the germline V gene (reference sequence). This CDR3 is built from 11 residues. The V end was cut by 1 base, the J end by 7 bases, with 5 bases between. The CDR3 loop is CSARVGNEQFF. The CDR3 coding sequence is TGCAGTGCTAGAGTGGGTAATGAGCAGTTCTTC.

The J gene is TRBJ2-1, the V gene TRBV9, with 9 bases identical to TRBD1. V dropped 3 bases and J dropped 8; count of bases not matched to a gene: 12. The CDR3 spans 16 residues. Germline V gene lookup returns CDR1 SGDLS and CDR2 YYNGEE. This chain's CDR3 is CASSAKQGAPQDEQFF. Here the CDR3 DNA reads TGTGCCAGCAGCGCGAAACAGGGGGCCCCTCAGGATGAGCAGTTCTTC.

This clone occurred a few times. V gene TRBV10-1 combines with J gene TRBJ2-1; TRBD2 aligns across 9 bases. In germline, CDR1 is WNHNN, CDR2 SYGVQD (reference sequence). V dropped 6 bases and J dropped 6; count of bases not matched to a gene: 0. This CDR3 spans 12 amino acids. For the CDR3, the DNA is TGCGCCAGCAGGGGACTAGCCAATGAGCAGTTCTTC. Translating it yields CASRGLANEQFF.

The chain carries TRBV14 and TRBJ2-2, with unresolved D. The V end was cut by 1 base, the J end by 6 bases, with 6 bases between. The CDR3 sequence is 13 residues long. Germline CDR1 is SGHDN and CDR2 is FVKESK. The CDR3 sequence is CASSQVVSGELFF. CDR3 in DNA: TGTGCCAGCAGCCAAGTTGTATCCGGGGAGCTGTTTTTT.

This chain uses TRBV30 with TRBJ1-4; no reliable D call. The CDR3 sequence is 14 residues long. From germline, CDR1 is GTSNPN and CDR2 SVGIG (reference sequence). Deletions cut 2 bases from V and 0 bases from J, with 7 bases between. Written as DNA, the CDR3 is TGTGCCTGGAGTCGAAGGGCAACTAATGAAAAACTGTTTTTT. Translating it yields CAWSRRATNEKLFF.

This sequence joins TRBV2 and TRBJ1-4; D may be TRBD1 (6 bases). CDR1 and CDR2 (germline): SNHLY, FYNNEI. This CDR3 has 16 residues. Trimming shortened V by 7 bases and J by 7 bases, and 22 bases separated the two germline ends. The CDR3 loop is CASTLMGGSVGEKLFF. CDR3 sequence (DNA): TGTGCCAGCACCCTGATGGGGGGCAGCGTCGGTGAAAAACTGTTTTTT. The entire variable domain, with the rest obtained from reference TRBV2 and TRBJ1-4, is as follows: EPEVTQTPSHQVTQMGQEVILRCVPISNHLYFYWYRQILGQKVEFLVSFYNNEISEKSEIFDDQFSVERPDGSNFTLKIRSTKLEDSAMYFCASTLMGGSVGEKLFFGSGTQLSVL.

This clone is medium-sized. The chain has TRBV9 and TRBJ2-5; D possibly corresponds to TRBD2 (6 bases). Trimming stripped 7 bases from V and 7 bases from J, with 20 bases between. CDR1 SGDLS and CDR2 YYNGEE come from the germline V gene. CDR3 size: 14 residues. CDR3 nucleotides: TGTGCCAGCGGAGGGGCCGGAACCGTGAGGACCCAGTACTTC. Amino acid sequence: CASGGAGTVRTQYF.

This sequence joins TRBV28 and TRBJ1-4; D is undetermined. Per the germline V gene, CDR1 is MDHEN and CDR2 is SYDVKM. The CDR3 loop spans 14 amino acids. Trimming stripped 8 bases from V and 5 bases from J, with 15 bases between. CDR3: CASQFATKNEKLFF. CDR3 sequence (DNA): TGTGCCAGCCAGTTTGCCACGAAAAATGAAAAACTGTTTTTT.

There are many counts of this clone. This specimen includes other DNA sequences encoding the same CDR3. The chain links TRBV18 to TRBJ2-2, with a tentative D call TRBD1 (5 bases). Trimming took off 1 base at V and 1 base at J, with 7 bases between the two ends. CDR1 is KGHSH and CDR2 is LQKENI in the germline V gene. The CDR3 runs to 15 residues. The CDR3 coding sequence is TGTGCCAGCTCACCACGGGGCAGGAACACCGGGGAGCTGTTTTTT. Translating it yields CASSPRGRNTGELFF.

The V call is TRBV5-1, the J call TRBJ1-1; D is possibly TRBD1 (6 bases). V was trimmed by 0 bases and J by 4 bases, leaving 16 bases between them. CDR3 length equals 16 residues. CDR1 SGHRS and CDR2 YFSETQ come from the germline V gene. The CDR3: CASSLVEQGLGTEAFF. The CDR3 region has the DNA TGCGCCAGCAGCTTGGTCGAACAGGGCTTGGGCACTGAAGCTTTCTTT.

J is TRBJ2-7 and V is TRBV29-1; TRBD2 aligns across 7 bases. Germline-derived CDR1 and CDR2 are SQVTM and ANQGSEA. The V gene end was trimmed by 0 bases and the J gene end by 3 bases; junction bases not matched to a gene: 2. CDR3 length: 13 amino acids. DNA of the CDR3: TGCAGCGTTGAAGAAAGCGGGGTCTACGAGCAGTACTTC. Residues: CSVEESGVYEQYF.

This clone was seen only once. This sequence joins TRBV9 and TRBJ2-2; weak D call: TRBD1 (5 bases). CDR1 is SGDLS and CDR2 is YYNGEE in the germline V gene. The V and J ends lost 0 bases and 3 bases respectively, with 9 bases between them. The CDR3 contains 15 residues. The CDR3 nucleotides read TGTGCCAGCAGCGTAGCAGGCAGGGACACCGGGGAGCTGTTTTTT. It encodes CASSVAGRDTGELFF.

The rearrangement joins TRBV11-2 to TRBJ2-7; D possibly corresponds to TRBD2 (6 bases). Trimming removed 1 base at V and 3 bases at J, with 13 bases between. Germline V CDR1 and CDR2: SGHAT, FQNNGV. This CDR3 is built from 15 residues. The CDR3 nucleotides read TGTGCCAGCAGCTTAGCGGGAGCTCCGCTCTACGAGCAGTACTTC. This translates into CASSLAGAPLYEQYF.

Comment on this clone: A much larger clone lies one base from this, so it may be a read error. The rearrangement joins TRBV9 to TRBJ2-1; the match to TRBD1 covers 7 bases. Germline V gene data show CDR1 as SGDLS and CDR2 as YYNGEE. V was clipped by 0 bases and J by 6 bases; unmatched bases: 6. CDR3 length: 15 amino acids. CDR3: CASSVEGARSNEQFF. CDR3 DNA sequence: TGTGCCAGCAGCGTAGAGGGGGCACGTAGCAATGAGCAGTTCTTC.

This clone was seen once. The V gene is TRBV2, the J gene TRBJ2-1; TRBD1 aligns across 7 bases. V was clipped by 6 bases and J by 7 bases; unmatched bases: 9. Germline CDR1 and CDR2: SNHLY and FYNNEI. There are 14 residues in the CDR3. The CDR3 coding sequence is TGTGCCAGCAGAGAGGGGACAGCGGTTAATGAGCAGTTCTTC. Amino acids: CASREGTAVNEQFF.